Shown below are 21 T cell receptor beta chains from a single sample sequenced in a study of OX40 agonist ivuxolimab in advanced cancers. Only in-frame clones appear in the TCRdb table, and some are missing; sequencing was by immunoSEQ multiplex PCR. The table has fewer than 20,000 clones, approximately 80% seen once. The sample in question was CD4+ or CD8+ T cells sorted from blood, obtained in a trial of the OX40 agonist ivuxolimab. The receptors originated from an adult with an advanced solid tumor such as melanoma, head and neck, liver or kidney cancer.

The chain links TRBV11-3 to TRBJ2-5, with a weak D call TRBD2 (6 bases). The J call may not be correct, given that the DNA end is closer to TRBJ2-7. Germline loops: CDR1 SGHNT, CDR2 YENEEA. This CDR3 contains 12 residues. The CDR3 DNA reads TGTGCCAGCAGCATCGGAGGGAACGAGCAGTACTTC. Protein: CASSIGGNEQYF.

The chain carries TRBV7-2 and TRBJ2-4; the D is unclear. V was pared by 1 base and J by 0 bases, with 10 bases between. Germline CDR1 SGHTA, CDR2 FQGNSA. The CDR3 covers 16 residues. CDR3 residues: CASSLEKLLAKNIQYF. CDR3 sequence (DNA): TGTGCCAGCAGCTTAGAGAAACTACTAGCCAAAAACATTCAGTACTTC.

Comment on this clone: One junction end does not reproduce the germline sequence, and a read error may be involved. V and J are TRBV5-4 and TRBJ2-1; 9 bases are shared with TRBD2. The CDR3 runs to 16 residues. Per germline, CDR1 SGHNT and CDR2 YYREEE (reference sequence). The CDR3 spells CASSLAGLAFYDEQFF. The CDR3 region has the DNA TGTGCCAGCAGCTTGGCGGGACTAGCTTTCTACGATGAGCAGTTCTTC.

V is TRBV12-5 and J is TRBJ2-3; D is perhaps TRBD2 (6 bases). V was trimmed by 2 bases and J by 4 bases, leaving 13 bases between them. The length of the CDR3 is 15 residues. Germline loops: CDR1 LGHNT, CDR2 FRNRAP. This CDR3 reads CASGLSGLAADTQYF. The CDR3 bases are TGTGCTAGTGGTTTGAGCGGGTTGGCTGCAGATACGCAGTATTTT.

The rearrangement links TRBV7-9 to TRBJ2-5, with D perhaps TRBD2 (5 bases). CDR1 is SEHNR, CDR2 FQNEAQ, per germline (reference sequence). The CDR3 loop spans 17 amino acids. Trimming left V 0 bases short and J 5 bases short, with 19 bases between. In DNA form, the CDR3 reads TGTGCCAGCAGCTTAGCGCTGGGTGGGGTAGCGAGTGAGACCCAGTACTTC. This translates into CASSLALGGVASETQYF.

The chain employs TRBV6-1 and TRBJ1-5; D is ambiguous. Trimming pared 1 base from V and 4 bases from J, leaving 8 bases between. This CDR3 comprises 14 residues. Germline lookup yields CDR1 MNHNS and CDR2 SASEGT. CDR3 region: CASSEVTVNQPQHF. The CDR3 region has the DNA TGTGCCAGCAGTGAAGTAACAGTAAATCAGCCCCAGCATTTT.

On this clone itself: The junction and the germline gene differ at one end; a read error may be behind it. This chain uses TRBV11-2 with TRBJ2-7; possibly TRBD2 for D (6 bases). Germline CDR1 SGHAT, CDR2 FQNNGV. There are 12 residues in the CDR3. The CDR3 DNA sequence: TGTGCCAGCAGCTTAGATGGGGACTCGTCGGTCTTC. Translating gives CASSLDGDSSVF.

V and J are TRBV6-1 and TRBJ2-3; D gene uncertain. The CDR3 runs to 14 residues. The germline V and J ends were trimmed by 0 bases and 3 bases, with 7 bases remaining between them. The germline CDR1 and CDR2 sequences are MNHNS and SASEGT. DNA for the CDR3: TGTGCCAGCAGTGAAGCTGGCAGGACAGATACGCAGTATTTT. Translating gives CASSEAGRTDTQYF.

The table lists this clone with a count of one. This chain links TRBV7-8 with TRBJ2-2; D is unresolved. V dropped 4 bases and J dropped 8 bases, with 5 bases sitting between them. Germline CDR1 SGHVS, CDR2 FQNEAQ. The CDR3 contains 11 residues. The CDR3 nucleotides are TGTGCCAGCAGCTCAAGAGGGGAGCTGTTTTTT. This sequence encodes CASSSRGELFF.

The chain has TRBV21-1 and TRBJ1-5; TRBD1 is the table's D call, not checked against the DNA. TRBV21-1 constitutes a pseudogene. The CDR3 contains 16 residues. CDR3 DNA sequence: TGTGCCAGCAGCTCCCTTGGGACAGGGATGCTTCAGCCCCAGCATTTT. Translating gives CASSSLGTGMLQPQHF.

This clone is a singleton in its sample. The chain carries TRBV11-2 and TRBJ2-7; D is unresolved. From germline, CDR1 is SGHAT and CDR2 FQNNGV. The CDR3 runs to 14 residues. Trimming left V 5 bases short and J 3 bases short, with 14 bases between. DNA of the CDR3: TGTGCCAGCAGCCCCGGAGTGGTCGGCTACGAGCAGTACTTC. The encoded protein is CASSPGVVGYEQYF.

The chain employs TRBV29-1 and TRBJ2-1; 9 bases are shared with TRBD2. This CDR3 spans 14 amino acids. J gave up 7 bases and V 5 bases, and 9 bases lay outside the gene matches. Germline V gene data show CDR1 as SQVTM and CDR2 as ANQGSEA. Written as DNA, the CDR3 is TGCAGCGTTTTCACTAGCGGGTTTAGGAATGAGCAGTTCTTC. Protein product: CSVFTSGFRNEQFF.

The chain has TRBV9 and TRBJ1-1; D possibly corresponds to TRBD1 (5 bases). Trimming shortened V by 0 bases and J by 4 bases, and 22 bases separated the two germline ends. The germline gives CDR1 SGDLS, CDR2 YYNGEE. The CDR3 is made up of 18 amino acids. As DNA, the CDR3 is TGTGCCAGCAGCGTAGGTGCCAGGGTAGGTTCGTCGGGCACTGAAGCTTTCTTT. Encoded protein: CASSVGARVGSSGTEAFF.

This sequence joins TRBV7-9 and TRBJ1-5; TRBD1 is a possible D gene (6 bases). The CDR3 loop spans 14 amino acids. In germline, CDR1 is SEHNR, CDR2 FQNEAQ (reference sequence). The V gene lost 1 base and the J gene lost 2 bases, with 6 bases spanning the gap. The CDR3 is CASSLGQGNQPQHF. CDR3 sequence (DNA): TGTGCCAGCAGCTTAGGACAGGGCAATCAGCCCCAGCATTTT.

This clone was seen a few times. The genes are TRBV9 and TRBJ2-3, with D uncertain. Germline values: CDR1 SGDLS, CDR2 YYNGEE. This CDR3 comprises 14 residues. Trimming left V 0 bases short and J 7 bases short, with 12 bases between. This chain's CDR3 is CASSVGMSPNTQYF. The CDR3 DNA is TGTGCCAGCAGCGTAGGCATGTCCCCGAATACGCAGTATTTT.

The CDR3 loop is CSASRYEQYF. The CDR3 DNA sequence: TGCAGTGCTAGTAGGTACGAGCAGTACTTC. The chain links TRBV20-1 to TRBJ2-7; D is unclear. The CDR3 contains 10 residues. The V gene's germline CDR1 is DFQATT and CDR2 SNEGSKA (reference sequence). V gave up 3 bases and J gave up 4 bases, with 4 bases separating them.

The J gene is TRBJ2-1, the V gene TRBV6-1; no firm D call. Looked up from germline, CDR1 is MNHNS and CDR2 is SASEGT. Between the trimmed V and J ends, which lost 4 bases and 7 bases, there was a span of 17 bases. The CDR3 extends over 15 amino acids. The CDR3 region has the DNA TGTGCCAGCAGTGGCAACCTAGTAAGTTATAATGAGCAGTTCTTC. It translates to CASSGNLVSYNEQFF.

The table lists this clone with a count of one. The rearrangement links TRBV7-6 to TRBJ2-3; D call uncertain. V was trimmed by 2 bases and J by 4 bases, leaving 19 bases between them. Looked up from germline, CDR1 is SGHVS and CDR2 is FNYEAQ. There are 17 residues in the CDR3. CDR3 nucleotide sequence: TGTGCCAGCAGCTTATTTACCAGTCCGGGCGTGGCAGATACGCAGTATTTT. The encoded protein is CASSLFTSPGVADTQYF.

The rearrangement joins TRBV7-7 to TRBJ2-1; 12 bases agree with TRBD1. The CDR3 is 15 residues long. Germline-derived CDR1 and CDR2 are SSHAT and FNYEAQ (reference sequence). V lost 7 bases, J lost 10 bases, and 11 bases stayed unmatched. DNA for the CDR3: TGTGCCAGCAAGCCGGGACAGGGGGCTTCTGGGGAGCAGTTCTTC. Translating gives CASKPGQGASGEQFF.

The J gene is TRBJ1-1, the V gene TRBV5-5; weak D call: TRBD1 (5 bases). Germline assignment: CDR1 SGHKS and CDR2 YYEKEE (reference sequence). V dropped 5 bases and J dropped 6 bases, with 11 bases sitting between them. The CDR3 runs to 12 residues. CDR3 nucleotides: TGTGCCAGCAGGATGTGGGGGGCTGAAGCTTTCTTT. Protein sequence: CASRMWGAEAFF.

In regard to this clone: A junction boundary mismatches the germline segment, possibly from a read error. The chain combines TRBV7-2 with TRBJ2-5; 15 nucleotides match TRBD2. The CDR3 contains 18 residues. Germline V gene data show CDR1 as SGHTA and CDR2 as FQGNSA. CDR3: CAGSPGLAGGVRQETQYF. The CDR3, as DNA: TGTGCCGGCAGCCCCGGACTAGCGGGGGGGGTGAGGCAAGAGACCCAGTACTTC.